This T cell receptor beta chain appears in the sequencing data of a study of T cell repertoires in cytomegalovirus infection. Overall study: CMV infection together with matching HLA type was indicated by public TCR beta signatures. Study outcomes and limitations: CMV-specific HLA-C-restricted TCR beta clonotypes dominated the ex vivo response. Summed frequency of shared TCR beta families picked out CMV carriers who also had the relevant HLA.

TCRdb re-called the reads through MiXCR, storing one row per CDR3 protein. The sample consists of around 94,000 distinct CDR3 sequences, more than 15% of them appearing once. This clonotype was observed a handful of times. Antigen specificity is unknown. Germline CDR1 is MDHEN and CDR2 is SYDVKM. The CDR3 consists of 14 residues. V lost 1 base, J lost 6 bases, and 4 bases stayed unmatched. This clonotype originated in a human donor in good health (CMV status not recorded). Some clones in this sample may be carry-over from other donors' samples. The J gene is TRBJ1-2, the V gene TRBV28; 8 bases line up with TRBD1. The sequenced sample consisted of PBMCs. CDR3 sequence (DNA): TGTGCCAGCAGTTTATCGGACAGGGTGGATGGCTACACCTTC. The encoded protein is CASSLSDRVDGYTF.